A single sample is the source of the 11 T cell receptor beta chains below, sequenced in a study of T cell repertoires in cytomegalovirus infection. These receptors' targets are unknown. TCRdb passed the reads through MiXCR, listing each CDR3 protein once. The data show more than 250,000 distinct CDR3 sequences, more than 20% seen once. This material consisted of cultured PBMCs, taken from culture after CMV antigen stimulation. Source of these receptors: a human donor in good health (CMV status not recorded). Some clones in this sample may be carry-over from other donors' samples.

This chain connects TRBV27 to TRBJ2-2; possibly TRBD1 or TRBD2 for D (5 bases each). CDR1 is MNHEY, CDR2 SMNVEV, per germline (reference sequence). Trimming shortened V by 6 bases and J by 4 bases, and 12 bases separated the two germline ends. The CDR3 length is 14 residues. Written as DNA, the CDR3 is TGTGCCAGCAGCCCCGGGACCCTCACCGGGGAGCTGTTTTTT. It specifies CASSPGTLTGELFF.

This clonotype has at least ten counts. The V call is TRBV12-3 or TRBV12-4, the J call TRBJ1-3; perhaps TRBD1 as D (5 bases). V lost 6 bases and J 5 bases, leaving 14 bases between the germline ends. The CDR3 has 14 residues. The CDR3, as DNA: TGTGCCAGCAGACGGAGGCAGGGCAGAAACACCATATATTTT. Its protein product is CASRRRQGRNTIYF.

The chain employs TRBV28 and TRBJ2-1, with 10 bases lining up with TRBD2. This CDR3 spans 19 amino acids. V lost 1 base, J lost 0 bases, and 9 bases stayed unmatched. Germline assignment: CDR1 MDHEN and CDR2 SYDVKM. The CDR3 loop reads CASSLYPSGSSSSYNEQFF. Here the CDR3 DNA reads TGTGCCAGCAGTTTATATCCTAGCGGGAGTTCCAGCTCCTACAATGAGCAGTTCTTC.

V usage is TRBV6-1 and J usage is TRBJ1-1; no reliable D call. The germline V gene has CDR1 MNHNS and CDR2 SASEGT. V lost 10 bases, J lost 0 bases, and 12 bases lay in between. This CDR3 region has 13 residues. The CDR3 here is CATSGVMNTEAFF. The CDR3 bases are TGTGCCACCTCTGGGGTCATGAACACTGAAGCTTTCTTT.

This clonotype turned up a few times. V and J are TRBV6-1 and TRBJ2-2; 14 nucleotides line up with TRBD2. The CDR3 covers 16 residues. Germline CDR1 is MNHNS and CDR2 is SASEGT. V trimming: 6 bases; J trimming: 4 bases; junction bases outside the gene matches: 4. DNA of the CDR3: TGTGCCAGCAGCATAGGGACTAGCGGGAGCACCGGGGAGCTGTTTTTT. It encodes CASSIGTSGSTGELFF.

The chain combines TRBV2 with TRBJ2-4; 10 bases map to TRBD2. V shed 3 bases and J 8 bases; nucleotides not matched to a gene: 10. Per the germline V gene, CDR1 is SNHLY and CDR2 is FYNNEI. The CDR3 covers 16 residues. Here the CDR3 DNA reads TGTGCCAGCAGTGACCGCCTAGCGGGAGCGTTAGACATTCAGTACTTC. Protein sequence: CASSDRLAGALDIQYF.

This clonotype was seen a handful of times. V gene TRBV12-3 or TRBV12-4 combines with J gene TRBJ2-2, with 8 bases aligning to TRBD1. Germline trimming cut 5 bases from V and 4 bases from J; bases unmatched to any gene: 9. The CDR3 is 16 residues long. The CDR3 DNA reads TGTGCCAGCAGTCCTGACAGGGGTTTGGGCACCGGGGAGCTGTTTTTT. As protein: CASSPDRGLGTGELFF.

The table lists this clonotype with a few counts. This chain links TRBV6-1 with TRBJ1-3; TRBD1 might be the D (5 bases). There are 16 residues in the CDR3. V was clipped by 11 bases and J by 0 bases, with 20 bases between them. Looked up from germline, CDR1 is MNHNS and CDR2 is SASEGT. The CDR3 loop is CAVRGTDTVSGNTIYF. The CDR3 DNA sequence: TGTGCCGTTCGCGGGACGGATACCGTCTCTGGAAACACCATATATTTT.

CDR3 residues: CASSPRGGSIARDGYTF. In DNA, the CDR3 is TGTGCCAGCAGTCCCCGTGGGGGCTCTATAGCTAGGGATGGCTACACCTTC. The chain is built from TRBV6-2 or TRBV6-3 and TRBJ1-2; D might be TRBD1 (6 bases). The CDR3 length is 17 residues. Deletions cut 5 bases from V and 6 bases from J, with 25 bases between. CDR1 and CDR2 from the germline V gene are MNHEY and SVGEGT.

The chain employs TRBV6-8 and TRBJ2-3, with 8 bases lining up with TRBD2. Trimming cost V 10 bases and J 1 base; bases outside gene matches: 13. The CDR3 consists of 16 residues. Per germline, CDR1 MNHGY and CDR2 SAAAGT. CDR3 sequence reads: CATRAGAGLGTDTQYF. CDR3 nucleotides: TGTGCCACTCGAGCGGGAGCCGGTTTGGGCACAGATACGCAGTATTTT.

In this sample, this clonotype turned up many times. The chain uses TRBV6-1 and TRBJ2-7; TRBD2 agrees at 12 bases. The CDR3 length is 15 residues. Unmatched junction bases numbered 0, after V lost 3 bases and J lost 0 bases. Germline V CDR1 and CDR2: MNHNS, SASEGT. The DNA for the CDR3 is TGTGCCAGCAGTGAGACTAGCGGGAGCTCCTACGAGCAGTACGTC. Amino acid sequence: CASSETSGSSYEQYV.